The present entry profiles one TCR beta chain with its context. The antigen this receptor binds is unknown. No quality values exist for individual bases; no much larger clone is one base distant. This record comes from a study of Graves' ophthalmopathy and Graves' hyperthyroidism (dated by TCRdb to the late 2010s). Regarding the complete study: Peripheral blood was collected at initial diagnosis, before any treatment. The study used signatures of the TCR beta repertoire to tell Graves' ophthalmopathy apart from Graves' hyperthyroidism and to predict which patients would progress to ophthalmopathy. In total, under 150 blood samples were TCR-sequenced: roughly 45 ophthalmopathy, approximately 75 hyperthyroidism and some 17 hyperthyroidism-to-ophthalmopathy patients. To explore V-J signatures that distinguish ophthalmopathy from hyperthyroidism, a discovery set of about a hundred patients was enrolled, made up of more than 40 with ophthalmopathy and 57 with stable hyperthyroidism. An independent validation cohort was composed of about 20 hyperthyroidism patients and 15 to 17 patients who later progressed from hyperthyroidism to ophthalmopathy. In more than five hyperthyroidism patients, T-cell repertoires of thyroid tissue and blood were compared. Following sample collection, hyperthyroidism patients were given methimazole at a starting dose of 30 mg daily, and ophthalmopathy patients were given high-dose intravenous methylprednisolone. The roughly 91 discovery patients were randomly divided into training and test sets at a 7:3 ratio.

From the cysteine up to the phenylalanine, the CDR3 has a length of 11 residues. Only the CDR3 region is kept as DNA, spanning 33 bases read in frame from base 1. Via the germline V gene, CDR1 is SGHTA and CDR2 FQGNSA. V is cut by 8 bases and J by 10 bases, and the space between the germline ends is 9 bases. On the study overall, not on this receptor specifically: Sample size was not predetermined statistically, and investigators were not blinded to group allocation. In validation, the model predicted ophthalmopathy progression with 70.59% sensitivity and roughly 72% specificity; about a dozen predicted patients were CT-confirmed with GO in a median of around 6 months. In cross-validation, the 13-signature model distinguished ophthalmopathy from stable hyperthyroidism with 85% to 90% sensitivity and around 81% specificity, and in the test set the corresponding values were roughly 80% and 76%. Most expanded thyroid clonotypes with a frequency above 0.001 also appeared in blood, which suggests that blood repertoires may reflect the immune response in the thyroid.

Stable hyperthyroidism was defined as no progression to ophthalmopathy within 18 months of follow-up. The hyperthyroidism patients were 18 to 65 years old and newly diagnosed, with a disease duration of less than 2 months. Patients with other autoimmune diseases, uncontrolled infections, pregnancy or lactation were excluded. Clinical symptoms, serum thyroxine, TRAb, thyroid ultrasound and orbital computed tomography were used for diagnosis. Using Ficoll-Paque density gradient centrifugation, PBMCs were isolated from 8.5 to 10 ml of fresh peripheral blood. Total RNA was extracted with Trizol reagent and quality-checked on an Agilent 2100 Bioanalyzer. For repertoire sequencing, the TCR beta CDR3 regions were amplified from RNA transcripts. The first round was an RT-PCR using HTBI primers with the Qiagen OneStep RT-PCR kit, and this first round was followed by a second-round multiplex PCR, then size selection and purification. Libraries were sequenced on an Illumina HiSeq2000 using paired-end 100 bp reads. Regarding the original processing steps: SOAPnuke was used to process the reads, removing any read that contained adapters or uncalled bases, had a mean Phred below 15, or lacked an exact match to the constant primer or identifier. COPE v1.2.5 was used to merge high-quality paired reads. Each unique nucleotide sequence was defined as a clonotype, and clonotypes were aligned to IMGT TRB V, D and J references with MiTCR v1.1. The analysis was limited to V-J combinations with a frequency above 0.0001, which together covered 99% to 99.2% of repertoires. A TCR clonal expansion and chaos score per V-J combination was defined as the ratio of F50 clonal expansion to chaos observed in the TCRdist matrix. Welch's t-statistics and random forest were used to reduce features to some 13 V-J combinations, which were fed into a naive Bayes classifier. The Morisita-Horn index was used to measure how similar the thyroid and blood repertoires were. TCRdb handled the public reads itself, with Q25 trimming in fastp and clone calling in MiXCR, and kept productive beta chains. Every entry covers one CDR3 protein and lists the most common genes and DNA from its rows. The V and J calls and clone size come from TCRdb's table, not from the authors' own analysis. The sample table contains hundreds of thousands of distinct CDR3 sequences; only one count was recorded for about a fifth of them. Roughly 6.9% of the sample belongs to the ten largest clones.

The TCR was taken from a young woman with stable Graves' hyperthyroidism. Some clones in this sample may be carry-over from other donors' samples. Donor details come from another sample of the same person, matched by shared clones. The sequence is built from TRBV7-2 and TRBJ1-6; too little of a D gene remains to name it. The source material was peripheral blood. The bases read TGTGCCAGCGGGTATAGGTCACCCCTCCACTTT. This encodes CASGYRSPLHF.